The following is a T cell receptor beta chain sequence with its context. The germline CDR1 and CDR2 sequences are MDHEN and SYDVKM. V shed 2 bases and J shed 8 bases, with 12 bases lying between them. CDR3 size: 13 residues. Patients with a history of autoimmune disease or on systemic immunosuppression were excluded. Method: immunoSEQ multiplex PCR; TCRdb's copy keeps in-frame clones and lacks some. The sample carries tens of thousands of clones, more than 75% recorded once. This record comes from a study of OX40 agonist ivuxolimab in advanced cancers. At the level of the study: The diagnoses of dose-escalation patients were hepatocellular carcinoma, melanoma, renal cell or head and neck cancer. Three individuals attained partial responses, comprising one hepatocellular carcinoma case and two cutaneous melanoma cases. Anti-PD-1, anti-PD-L1 or anti-CTLA-4 therapy given earlier was allowed, and 40% had some.

The origin of this receptor is an adult with an advanced solid tumor such as melanoma, head and neck, liver or kidney cancer. This rearrangement joins TRBV28 to TRBJ1-2; D perhaps matches TRBD1 (6 bases). Sequencing used CD4+ or CD8+ T cells sorted from blood, obtained in a trial of the OX40 agonist ivuxolimab. Here the CDR3 reads CASSLAQGRGYTF. CDR3 nucleotides: TGTGCCAGCAGTTTAGCCCAGGGGAGAGGCTACACCTTC.